The present entry profiles one T cell receptor beta chain with its context. The antigen is unknown. This PCR relied on a set of 60 Vbeta primers and 13 Jbeta primers. Method: immunoSEQ multiplex PCR; TCRdb's copy keeps in-frame clones and lacks some. The table for this sample gives 150,000 to 200,000 clones. This sample was included in a study of cytomegalovirus exposure and HLA in healthy donors. The overall study: Earlier, 150 million to 200 million T cells were analyzed, and some 120 million unique TCR beta sequences were found among them.

CDR3 length: 12 residues. J gave up 6 bases and V 5 bases, and 3 bases lay outside the gene matches. Germline-derived CDR1 and CDR2 are LNHDA and SQIVND (reference sequence). Overall study results and limits: Presence/absence comparisons presumed near-even sequencing depth among donors. Per a prior analysis, the majority of TCR beta V segments were productive roughly 87% or roughly 30% of the time. What was likely a sequencing artifact was a cluster of highly shared sequence variants.

This TCR was sampled from a man aged 25 to 40 in good health and CMV-seronegative. Sequencing used PBMCs. V gene TRBV19 combines with J gene TRBJ2-7, with TRBD1 identical over 8 bases. CDR3 sequence reads: CASSAGTGEQYF. In DNA, the CDR3 is TGTGCCAGTAGTGCTGGGACAGGCGAGCAGTACTTC.